The next 17 T cell receptor beta chains were all read from a single sample in a study of control samples from healthy donors and cancer patients. TCRdb keeps only in-frame clones here, not all; method: immunoSEQ multiplex PCR. The table records under 75,000 clones, over 75% of them present only once. What was sequenced was blood. The receptors originated from a man aged 35-49 years in good health.

J is TRBJ2-1 and V is TRBV7-9; 14 bases match TRBD2. The V segment lost 4 bases and the J segment 3 bases; nucleotides outside the gene matches: 5. The germline CDR1 and CDR2 sequences are SEHNR and FQNEAQ (reference sequence). The CDR3 loop spans 17 amino acids. The DNA for the CDR3 is TGTGCCAGCAGCTCGGGACTAGCGGGGGACCGCTACAATGAGCAGTTCTTC. This codes for CASSSGLAGDRYNEQFF.

The chain is built from TRBV4-1 and TRBJ2-1; possible D gene TRBD2, 6 bases. CDR3 length: 17 amino acids. Germline CDR1 reads MGHRA; CDR2 reads YSYEKL. V was shortened by 0 bases and J by 4 bases, with 16 bases between the two germline ends. CDR3 protein: CASSQEWGDLAYNEQFF. The CDR3 nucleotides are TGCGCCAGCAGCCAAGAGTGGGGAGATCTAGCGTACAATGAGCAGTTCTTC.

This chain connects TRBV10-3 to TRBJ1-1, with a possible D match to TRBD1 (5 bases). The germline CDR1 and CDR2 sequences are ENHRY and SYGVKD. This CDR3 has 13 residues. V lost 3 bases to trimming and J lost 1 base, with 6 bases between them. Here the CDR3 DNA reads TGTGCCATCAGTGACAGGGCGAACACTGAAGCTTTCTTT. The encoded protein is CAISDRANTEAFF.

This clone was detected a few times. For the CDR3, the DNA is TGTGCCAGCAGTTTTTGGACAGGGAGTATCCACGAGCAGTACTTC. It translates to CASSFWTGSIHEQYF. V gene TRBV5-6 combines with J gene TRBJ2-7, with 8 bases lining up with TRBD1. The V gene end was trimmed by 5 bases and the J gene end by 5 bases; junction bases not matched to a gene: 12. CDR3 length: 15 residues. Germline lookup yields CDR1 SGHDT and CDR2 YYEEEE.

The chain combines TRBV7-3 with TRBJ1-1; D unresolved. CDR1 is SGHTA, CDR2 FQGTGA, per germline. V was trimmed by 2 bases and J by 2 bases, leaving 9 bases between them. The CDR3 has 14 residues. DNA for the CDR3: TGTGCCAGCAGCTTACCAGGAGAAAACACTGAAGCTTTCTTT. It codes for CASSLPGENTEAFF.

The rearrangement links TRBV18 to TRBJ2-5; 7 nucleotides agree with TRBD1. CDR1 and CDR2 (germline): KGHSH, LQKENI. V lost 0 bases and J lost 3; bases outside the gene matches: 7. The CDR3 length is 16 residues. In nucleotides, the CDR3 is TGTGCCAGCTCACCACCTAACAGGGGTAGAGAAGAGACCCAGTACTTC. Its translation: CASSPPNRGREETQYF.

In nucleotides, the CDR3 is TGTGCCAGCAGCTTAGTCCCGTACCAAGAGACCCAGTACTTC. Its translation is CASSLVPYQETQYF. V usage is TRBV7-7 and J usage is TRBJ2-5; no clear D. The ends were cut back, 1 base at V and 0 bases at J, with 6 bases in the middle. This CDR3 contains 14 residues. Germline values: CDR1 SSHAT, CDR2 FNYEAQ (reference sequence).

The V call is TRBV9, the J call TRBJ1-2; D not certain. Trimming removed 2 bases from V and 2 bases from J, with 7 bases in between. Germline values: CDR1 SGDLS, CDR2 YYNGEE. The CDR3 is 13 residues long. The CDR3 region is CASSVAANYGYTF. The CDR3, as DNA: TGTGCCAGCAGCGTTGCAGCGAACTATGGCTACACCTTC.

The CDR3 DNA sequence: TGTGCCAGCAGCACCAACAGAGACCGTAACTATGGCTACACCTTC. Protein sequence: CASSTNRDRNYGYTF. The chain links TRBV28 to TRBJ1-2, with D hard to call. The CDR3 covers 15 residues. V was clipped by 6 bases and J by 1 base, with 15 bases between them. The germline CDR1 and CDR2 sequences are MDHEN and SYDVKM.

V usage is TRBV24-1 and J usage is TRBJ2-1, with D possibly being TRBD2 (8 bases). There are 16 residues in the CDR3. Trimming pared 7 bases from V and 2 bases from J, leaving 17 bases between. The germline V gene has CDR1 KGHDR and CDR2 SFDVKD. Here the CDR3 reads CATSPGRGQTYNEQFF. CDR3 coding DNA: TGTGCCACCAGCCCCGGGAGGGGGCAAACCTACAATGAGCAGTTCTTC.

The gene calls are TRBV12-3 or TRBV12-4 and TRBJ2-5; D is perhaps TRBD2 (5 bases). Trimming left V 4 bases short and J 9 bases short, with 15 bases between. The CDR3 covers 13 residues. The CDR3 here is CASSYGLPTSQYF. CDR3 DNA sequence: TGTGCCAGCAGTTATGGACTCCCAACGTCCCAGTACTTC.

V usage is TRBV28 and J usage is TRBJ2-7; tentative D call: TRBD1 (6 bases). The ends were cut back, 5 bases at V and 2 bases at J, with 13 bases in the middle. The CDR3 loop spans 14 amino acids. Germline loops: CDR1 MDHEN, CDR2 SYDVKM. CDR3 sequence (DNA): TGTGCCAGCAGTAAGACGACAGGAGCCTACGAGCAGTACTTC. Encoded protein: CASSKTTGAYEQYF.

CDR3 loop: CASSRTGGGEQFF. The DNA for the CDR3 is TGTGCCAGCAGCCGAACAGGGGGCGGTGAGCAGTTCTTC. The chain employs TRBV7-2 and TRBJ2-1, with 9 positions matching TRBD1. Trimming at V came to 5 bases and at J to 9 bases, leaving 5 bases not matched to a gene. CDR3 size: 13 residues. Germline assignment: CDR1 SGHTA and CDR2 FQGNSA.

The rearrangement joins TRBV9 to TRBJ2-7; D gene uncertain. The germline V and J ends were trimmed by 4 bases and 2 bases, with 7 bases remaining between them. The CDR3 loop spans 12 amino acids. Per the germline V gene, CDR1 is SGDLS and CDR2 is YYNGEE. CDR3 in DNA: TGTGCCAGCAGCCCCCGACCCTACGAGCAGTACTTC. This sequence encodes CASSPRPYEQYF.

This rearrangement joins TRBV19 to TRBJ1-1; 7 bases match TRBD1. The CDR3 is made up of 13 amino acids. V trimming: 4 bases; J trimming: 7 bases; junction bases outside the gene matches: 6. Germline V gives CDR1 LNHDA, CDR2 SQIVND (reference sequence). CDR3 residues: CASSTTGFGEAFF. CDR3 nucleotides: TGTGCCAGTAGTACGACAGGGTTTGGTGAAGCTTTCTTT.

This rearrangement joins TRBV6-5 to TRBJ2-7, with 8 positions matching TRBD1. The ends lost 6 bases at V and 6 bases at J; junction bases unmatched: 4. Per the germline V gene, CDR1 is MNHEY and CDR2 is SVGAGI. This CDR3 has 12 residues. The CDR3 sequence is CASRQGGLEQYF. CDR3 bases: TGTGCCAGCAGACAGGGGGGACTCGAGCAGTACTTC.

The V gene is TRBV6-5, the J gene TRBJ1-2; D is possibly TRBD1 (6 bases). Germline V lookup: CDR1 MNHEY, CDR2 SVGAGI. This CDR3 region has 15 residues. The ends were cut back, 2 bases at V and 5 bases at J, with 15 bases in the middle. DNA for the CDR3: TGTGCCAGCAGTTACCGAACCCCGGGGACATATGGCTACACCTTC. Translating it yields CASSYRTPGTYGYTF.